This TCR beta chain is from a study of OX40 agonist ivuxolimab in advanced cancers. Study-level background: As their treatment, patients were administered ivuxolimab, an agonistic anti-OX40 (CD134) antibody. Patients undergoing dose escalation presented with hepatocellular carcinoma, melanoma, renal cell or head and neck cancer. Three patients, one with hepatocellular carcinoma and two with cutaneous melanoma, responded partially. Ivuxolimab was delivered to patients intravenously every 2 weeks at doses spanning 0.01 to 10 mg/kg.

V dropped 8 bases and J dropped 5; count of bases not matched to a gene: 9. Germline CDR1 MNHNY, CDR2 SVGAGI (reference sequence). The CDR3 consists of 14 residues. Assay used: immunoSEQ multiplex PCR; TCRdb lists only in-frame clones, some missing. The profile shows approximately 77,000 clones, under 95% of them singletons. This receptor was taken from an adult with an advanced solid tumor such as melanoma, head and neck, liver or kidney cancer. This sequence joins TRBV6-6 and TRBJ2-1; 7 positions match TRBD1. The material was CD4+ or CD8+ T cells sorted from blood, obtained in a trial of the OX40 agonist ivuxolimab. CDR3 residues: CASSKRGRDNEQFF. In DNA, the CDR3 is TGTGCCAGCTCCAAAAGGGGGCGCGACAATGAGCAGTTCTTC.